What follows is one TCR beta chain and its context. The sample originates from a study of blood T cell repertoires in COVID-19. In the study overall: The United States, Italy and Spain were the sources of the acute and convalescent COVID-19 samples. PBMCs, B-cell-depleted T cells, or T cells provided the cDNA or gDNA that made up the material.

The V gene's germline CDR1 is SGDLS and CDR2 YYNGEE. Between the trimmed V and J ends, which lost 0 bases and 0 bases, there was a span of 9 bases. This CDR3 spans 15 amino acids. Per the original data handling: Researchers report that nucleated cell counts were estimated from reference gene primer amplification. Sequenced by immunoSEQ multiplex PCR; TCRdb stores in-frame clones only, minus some. That table is the source of V, J and clone size, and D and trimming were worked out from the DNA. The table shows some 250,000 clones, with roughly 88% occurring only once. The V gene is TRBV9, the J gene TRBJ1-2, with D unresolved. This clonotype was obtained from a man at least 80 years old with acute or convalescent COVID-19. The sample taken for sequencing was peripheral blood. The CDR3: CASSVGGSSNYGYTF. The CDR3 nucleotides read TGTGCCAGCAGCGTAGGAGGGAGTTCTAACTATGGCTACACCTTC.